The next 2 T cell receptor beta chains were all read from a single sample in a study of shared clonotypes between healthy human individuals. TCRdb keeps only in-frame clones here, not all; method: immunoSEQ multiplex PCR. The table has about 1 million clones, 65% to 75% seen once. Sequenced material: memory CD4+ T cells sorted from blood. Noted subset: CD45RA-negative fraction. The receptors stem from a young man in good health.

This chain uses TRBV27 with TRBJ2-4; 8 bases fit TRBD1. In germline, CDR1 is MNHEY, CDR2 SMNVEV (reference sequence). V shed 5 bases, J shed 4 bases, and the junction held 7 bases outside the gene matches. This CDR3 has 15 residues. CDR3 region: CASSPPTGVKNIQYF. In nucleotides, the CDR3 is TGTGCCAGCAGTCCCCCGACAGGGGTGAAAAACATTCAGTACTTC.

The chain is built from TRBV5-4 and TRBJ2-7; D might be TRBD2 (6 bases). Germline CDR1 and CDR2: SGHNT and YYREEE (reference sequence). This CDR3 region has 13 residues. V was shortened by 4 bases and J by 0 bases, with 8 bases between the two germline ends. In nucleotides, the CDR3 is TGTGCCAGCAGCCGGACTACCTCCTACGAGCAGTACTTC. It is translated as CASSRTTSYEQYF.